This record looks at one T cell receptor beta chain sequence and its context. This clonotype was detected a few times. The target of this receptor is not known. No much larger clone is present one base from it, and per-base qualities are unavailable. This sample was taken from a study of T-cell reconstitution after alpha-beta-depleted transplantation in children listed by TCRdb under 2016. Broadly, across the study: The study quantitatively tracked T-cell immune reconstitution after TCRalphabeta/CD19-depleted allogeneic hematopoietic cell transplantation in children using TCR repertoire profiling.

The paper's findings and limits, for the study overall: In some patients, the high TCRbeta diversity seen at day 60 was put down to recipient T cells and intrathymic progenitors that had survived conditioning. Hyperexpanded clone frequencies declined over subsequent months; after one year, T-cell counts and TCRbeta diversity were mostly attributed to newly produced T cells. The apparently early recovery of alphabetaT-cell counts about two months after transplant reportedly depended on only several hundred rapidly expanded clones that came from non-depleted graft cells.

Reading the label with the study, this specimen's treatment or condition is: allogeneic hematopoietic cell transplantation with graft depleted of TCRalphabeta T cells and CD19 B cells. The children who served as transplant recipients had been given grafts of TCRalphabeta/CD19-depleted allogeneic hematopoietic cells. The method was PCR. The sequencer was an Illumina HiSeq 2500. To normalize quantification of the TCRbeta repertoire, the TCR libraries were built with molecular barcoding that relied on unique molecular identifiers. The public reads were run again by TCRdb, first through fastp at Q25 and then through MiXCR, and only productive beta chains were kept. Identical CDR3 proteins give one entry, which carries the most common genes and DNA. Within this sample are 700,000 or so distinct CDR3 sequences, with around 13% of them counted one time only. Of the sample, roughly 0.77% falls within the top ten clones.

Deletion took 5 bases off V and 7 bases off J, with a span of 12 bases between the germline ends. According to the germline V gene, CDR1 reads MDHEN and CDR2 reads SYDVKM. The CDR3 starts with the cysteine, ends with the phenylalanine, and has 12 residues. Just the 36-base CDR3 DNA is kept, in frame starting at base 1. Source: PBMCs, taken before TCRalphabeta/CD19-depleted stem cell transplant. This chain joins TRBV28 to TRBJ2-7, with the D gene not clear enough to name. The source is a girl aged 2 to 10 with congenital amegakaryocytic thrombocytopenia, due to receive a stem cell transplant. The bases are TGTGCCAGCAGTATAGGCCAAAGGGAGCAGTACTTC. Translation gives CASSIGQREQYF.